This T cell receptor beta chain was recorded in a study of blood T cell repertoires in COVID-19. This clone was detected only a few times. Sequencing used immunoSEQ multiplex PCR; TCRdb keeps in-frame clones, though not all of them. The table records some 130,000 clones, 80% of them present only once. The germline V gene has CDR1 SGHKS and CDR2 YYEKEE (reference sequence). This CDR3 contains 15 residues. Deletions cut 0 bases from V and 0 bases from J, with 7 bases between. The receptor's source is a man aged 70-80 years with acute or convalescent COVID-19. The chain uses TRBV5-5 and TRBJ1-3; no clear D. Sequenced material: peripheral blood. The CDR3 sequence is CASSLGRNSGNTIYF. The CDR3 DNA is TGTGCCAGCAGCTTGGGGCGGAACTCTGGAAACACCATATATTTT. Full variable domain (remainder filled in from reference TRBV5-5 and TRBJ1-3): DAGVTQSPTHLIKTRGQQVTLRCSPISGHKSVSWYQQVLGQGPQFIFQYYEKEERGRGNFPDRFSARQFPNYSSELNVNALLLGDSALYLCASSLGRNSGNTIYFGEGSWLTVV.